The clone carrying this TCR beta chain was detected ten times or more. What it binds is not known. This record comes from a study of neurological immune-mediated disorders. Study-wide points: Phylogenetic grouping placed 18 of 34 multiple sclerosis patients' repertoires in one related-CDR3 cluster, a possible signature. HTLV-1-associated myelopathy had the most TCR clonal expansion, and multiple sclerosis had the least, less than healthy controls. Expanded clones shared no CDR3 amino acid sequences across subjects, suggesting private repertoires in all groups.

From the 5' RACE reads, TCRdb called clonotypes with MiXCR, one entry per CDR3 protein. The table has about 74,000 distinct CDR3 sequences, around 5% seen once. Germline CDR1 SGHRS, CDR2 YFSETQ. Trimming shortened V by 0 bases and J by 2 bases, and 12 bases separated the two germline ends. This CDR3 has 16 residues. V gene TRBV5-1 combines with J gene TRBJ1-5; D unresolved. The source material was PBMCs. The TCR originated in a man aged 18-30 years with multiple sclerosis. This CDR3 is CASSLGSGLGNQPQHF. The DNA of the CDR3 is TGCGCCAGCAGCTTGGGCAGTGGGTTGGGCAATCAGCCCCAGCATTTT.